This T cell receptor (beta chain) originates from a study of T-cell memory formation after mild COVID-19. Remarks on this clonotype: Its antigen is undetermined.

The study's findings and limits: Pre-infection memory held some responding clones, suggesting pre-existing cross-reactive T cells responded.

CDR1 and CDR2 from the germline V gene are MGHRA and YSYEKL. The CDR3 covers 14 residues. V dropped 3 bases and J dropped 0 bases, with 9 bases sitting between them. TCRdb redid the calling of the 5' RACE reads with MiXCR, one entry per CDR3 protein. This table holds 560,000 or so distinct CDR3 sequences, approximately 15% found once. This receptor was identified in an adult woman who had mild COVID-19 (a few samples of this study predate the infection). Cell type and time point are not known. Source material: PBMCs or a T cell subset sorted from them (not recorded which). The gene calls are TRBV4-1 and TRBJ2-7; D is unclear. The CDR3, as DNA: TGCGCCAGCAGCCATGTGTCGAGCTCCTACGAGCAGTACTTC. Translated: CASSHVSSSYEQYF.